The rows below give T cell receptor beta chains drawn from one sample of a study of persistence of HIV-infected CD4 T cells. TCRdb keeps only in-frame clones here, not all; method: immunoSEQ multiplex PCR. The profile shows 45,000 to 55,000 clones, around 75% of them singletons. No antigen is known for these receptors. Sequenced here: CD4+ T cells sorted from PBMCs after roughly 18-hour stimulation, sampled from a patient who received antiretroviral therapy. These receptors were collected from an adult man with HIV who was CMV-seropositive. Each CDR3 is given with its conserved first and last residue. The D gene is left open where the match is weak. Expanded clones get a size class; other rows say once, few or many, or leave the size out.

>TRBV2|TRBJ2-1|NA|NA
CASSDPTGRGLYNEQFF
TGTGCCAGCAGTGACCCGACAGGCAGGGGACTCTACAATGAGCAGTTCTTC
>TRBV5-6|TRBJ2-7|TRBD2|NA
CASSRDRGAYEQYF
TGTGCCAGCAGCCGGGACCGGGGGGCCTACGAGCAGTACTTC
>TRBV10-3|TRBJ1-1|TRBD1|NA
CAISVGTGGITEAFF
TGTGCCATCAGTGTTGGGACAGGTGGTATCACTGAAGCTTTCTTT
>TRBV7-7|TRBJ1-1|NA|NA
CASSLGQNTEAFF
TGTGCCAGCAGCTTAGGACAGAACACTGAAGCTTTCTTT
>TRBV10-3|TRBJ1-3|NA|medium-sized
CASYKGNSGNTIYF
TGTGCCTCCTATAAGGGCAACTCTGGAAACACCATATATTTT
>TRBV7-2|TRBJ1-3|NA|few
CASSPQSHSGNTIYF
TGTGCCAGCAGCCCGCAATCGCACTCTGGAAACACCATATATTTT
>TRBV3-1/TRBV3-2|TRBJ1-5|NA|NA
CASSQGTLNQPQHF
TGTGCCAGCAGCCAAGGGACCCTCAATCAGCCCCAGCATTTT
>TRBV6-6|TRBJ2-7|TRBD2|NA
CASSYPSGVSYEQYF
TGTGCCAGCAGTTACCCCAGCGGGGTCTCCTACGAGCAGTACTTC
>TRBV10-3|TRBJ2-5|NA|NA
CAISSGTHEETQYF
TGTGCCATCAGCTCCGGGACACACGAAGAGACCCAGTACTTC
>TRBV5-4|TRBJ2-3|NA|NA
CASSILRELTDTQYF
TGTGCCAGCAGCATCCTCCGGGAGTTGACAGATACGCAGTATTTT
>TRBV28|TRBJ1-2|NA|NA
CASSPPGADGYTF
TGTGCCAGCAGCCCTCCGGGGGCGGATGGCTACACCTTC
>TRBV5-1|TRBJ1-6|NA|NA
CASSLDGYNSPLHF
TGCGCCAGCAGCTTGGACGGCTATAATTCACCCCTCCACTTT
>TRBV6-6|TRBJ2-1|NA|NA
CASLLGDEQFF
TGTGCCAGCCTTCTCGGGGATGAGCAGTTCTTC
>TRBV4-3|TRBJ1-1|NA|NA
CASSQGGAGYEAFF
TGCGCCAGCAGCCAAGGGGGGGCGGGGTATGAAGCTTTCTTT
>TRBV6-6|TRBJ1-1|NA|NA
CASSKVTEAFF
TGTGCCAGCAGCAAAGTTACTGAAGCTTTCTTT
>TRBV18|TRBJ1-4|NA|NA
CASSPRDLREKLFF
TGTGCCAGCTCACCGAGGGATCTCCGAGAAAAACTGTTTTTT
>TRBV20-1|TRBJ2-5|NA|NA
CSGSLLTQYF
TGCAGTGGGTCTCTGTTGACCCAGTACTTC
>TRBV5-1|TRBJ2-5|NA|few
CASSLGQVEETQYF
TGCGCCAGCAGCTTGGGACAGGTCGAAGAGACCCAGTACTTC
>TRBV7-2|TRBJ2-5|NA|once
CASSLASGEETQYF
TGTGCCAGCAGCTTAGCTAGCGGAGAAGAGACCCAGTACTTC
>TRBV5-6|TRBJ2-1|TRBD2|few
CASSLSGGYGLNEQFF
TGTGCCAGCAGCTTGTCGGGAGGGTATGGGCTAAATGAGCAGTTCTTC
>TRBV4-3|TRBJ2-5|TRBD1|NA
CASSQVTGQGPGTQYF
TGCGCCAGCAGCCAAGTCACAGGACAGGGGCCAGGGACCCAGTACTTC
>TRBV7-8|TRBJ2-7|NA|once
CASSLAVGRTSYEQYF
TGTGCCAGCAGCTTAGCGGTGGGACGGACCTCCTACGAGCAGTACTTC
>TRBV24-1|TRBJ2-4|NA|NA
CATSDEWEAGAKNIQYF
TGTGCCACCAGTGATGAGTGGGAGGCTGGCGCCAAAAACATTCAGTACTTC
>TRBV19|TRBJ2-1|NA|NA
CASSRAGGMGNEQFF
TGTGCCAGTAGTCGGGCCGGCGGGATGGGCAATGAGCAGTTCTTC
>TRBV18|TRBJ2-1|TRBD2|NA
CASSPPQRGGYNEQFF
TGTGCCAGCTCACCACCCCAGCGGGGGGGTTACAATGAGCAGTTCTTC
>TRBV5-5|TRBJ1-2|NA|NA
CASSLQNYGYTF
TGTGCCAGCAGCTTACAAAACTATGGCTACACCTTC
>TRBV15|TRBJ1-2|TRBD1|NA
CATSSFTGGATRGYTF
TGTGCCACCAGCAGTTTTACAGGGGGCGCGACGCGTGGCTACACCTTC
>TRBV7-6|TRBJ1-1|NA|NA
CASSVKGNTEAFF
TGTGCCAGCAGCGTTAAAGGGAACACTGAAGCTTTCTTT
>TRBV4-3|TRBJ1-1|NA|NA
CASSQGWGERNTEAFF
TGCGCCAGCAGCCAAGGTTGGGGGGAGAGGAACACTGAAGCTTTCTTT
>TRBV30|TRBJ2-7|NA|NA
CAWSQGGATKSEQYF
TGTGCCTGGAGCCAGGGGGGGGCCACAAAATCCGAGCAGTACTTC
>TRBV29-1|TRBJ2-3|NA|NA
CSGGGGARLTDTQYF
TGCAGTGGGGGAGGGGGCGCGAGGCTTACAGATACGCAGTATTTT
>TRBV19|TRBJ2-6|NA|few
CATQGVGANVLTF
TGTGCCACCCAGGGAGTGGGGGCCAACGTCCTGACTTTC
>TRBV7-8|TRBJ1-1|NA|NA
CASSSLLGSRQTEAFF
TGTGCCAGCAGCTCTCTACTAGGAAGTAGGCAAACTGAAGCTTTCTTT
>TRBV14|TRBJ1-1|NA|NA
CASSPPSRTAEAFF
TGTGCCAGCAGCCCGCCAAGCAGAACCGCTGAAGCTTTCTTT
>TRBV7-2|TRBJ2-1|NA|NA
CASSLARDRGNEQFF
TGTGCCAGCAGCTTAGCGCGTGACAGAGGCAATGAGCAGTTCTTC
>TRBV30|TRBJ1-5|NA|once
CAWSGRNQPQHF
TGTGCCTGGAGCGGTCGGAATCAGCCCCAGCATTTT
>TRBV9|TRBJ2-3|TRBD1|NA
CASSVAGGRQYF
TGTGCCAGCAGCGTAGCAGGGGGACGGCAGTATTTT